The source of this T cell receptor (beta chain) is a study of blood T cell repertoires in COVID-19. Looking at the study overall: The study drew acute and convalescent COVID-19 samples from the United States, Italy and Spain. The cDNA or gDNA used as material had been derived from T cells, B-cell-depleted T cells, or PBMCs.

Under the authors' procedure: Estimation of nucleated cell counts relied on the amplification of reference gene primers. Here immunoSEQ multiplex PCR was the method, and the copy in TCRdb shows in-frame clones only, minus some. V and J calls plus clone size are reproduced from that table; the DNA served to infer D and trimming. The data show hundreds of thousands of clones, with 89% seen just once and 5.5% to 6.5% held by the top ten. Sequencing input: peripheral blood. The sequence was collected from a man aged 55 to 69 who had recovered from COVID-19.

CDR3 nucleotide sequence: TGCGCCAGCAGCTCGGGACAGCCTAATCAGCCCCAGCATTTT. Its protein product is CASSSGQPNQPQHF. The rearrangement links TRBV5-1 to TRBJ1-5, with TRBD1 matching 7 bases. Germline-derived CDR1 and CDR2 are SGHRS and YFSETQ. J lost 4 bases, V lost 3 bases, and 4 bases had no gene match. The CDR3 is 14 amino acids.